Listed below are T cell receptor beta chains from one sample, sequenced in a study of patients and donors after allogeneic stem cell transplantation. From the RT-PCR reads, TCRdb called clonotypes with MiXCR, one entry per CDR3 protein. The sample has 800,000 to 1,000,000 distinct CDR3 sequences, roughly 17% seen once. Source material: blood, either unsorted or a sorted T cell fraction (not recorded which). The receptor source for this set is a human donor who was either an allogeneic HSCT recipient or a stem cell or donor lymphocyte infusion donor (not recorded which). It is not recorded whose cells these are; they may come from a transplant donor. Both conserved end residues are part of each CDR3. A D gene is named only where the DNA matches it firmly. Some rows have no size entry. The others give once, few or many, or a class for an expanded clone.

d_gene	v_gene	len	j_gene	abundance	CDR3nt	CDR3aa
TRBD2	TRBV20-1	15	TRBJ2-3	few	TGCAGTGCTAGAGACCCAGCGGGACTCACAGATACGCAGTATTTT	CSARDPAGLTDTQYF
-	TRBV19	13	TRBJ2-7	-	TGTGCCAGTAGTATAAAGTGGGCCGGCGAGCAGTACTTC	CASSIKWAGEQYF
-	TRBV10-3	14	TRBJ2-2	-	TGTGCCATCAGCGGGTTTGGGACTACCGGGGAGCTGTTTTTT	CAISGFGTTGELFF
TRBD2	TRBV5-6	15	TRBJ2-5	many	TGTGCCAGCAGCTTGGTCCTAGCGGGAGCGGAGACCCAGTACTTC	CASSLVLAGAETQYF
-	TRBV7-2	16	TRBJ1-6	-	TGTGCCAGCAGCCTTGAACCAGGGTTGGTCAATTCACCCCTCCACTTT	CASSLEPGLVNSPLHF
-	TRBV6-1	13	TRBJ2-3	few	TGTGCCAGCCGTCGGGGGCCCACAGATACGCAGTATTTT	CASRRGPTDTQYF
-	TRBV19	16	TRBJ1-5	-	TGTGCCAGTACCAGGGGTATCGGGGGACTCAATCAGCCCCAGCATTTT	CASTRGIGGLNQPQHF
-	TRBV20-1	13	TRBJ1-2	-	TGCAGTGCTAGAGAGGGCTTTATCTATGGCTACACCTTC	CSAREGFIYGYTF
TRBD1	TRBV25-1	15	TRBJ2-1	-	TGTGCCAGCAGTCCGAAAAGAGACAGGGGTAATGAGCAGTTCTTC	CASSPKRDRGNEQFF
TRBD2	TRBV19	15	TRBJ2-1	few	TGTGCCAGTAGTATAACCGGGACTAGGGTTATTGAGCAGTTCTTC	CASSITGTRVIEQFF
TRBD1	TRBV5-1	14	TRBJ2-1	-	TGCGCCAGCAGCCAGAGACAGGGCGGGCATGAGCAGTTCTTC	CASSQRQGGHEQFF
TRBD2	TRBV5-1	17	TRBJ2-3	few	TGCGCCAGCAGCTTGGGCCGACTAGCGGGGGCCGGGGATACGCAGTATTTT	CASSLGRLAGAGDTQYF
-	TRBV9	12	TRBJ1-2	few	TGTGCCAGCAGCCCAAGCGCATATGGCTACACCTTC	CASSPSAYGYTF
-	TRBV6-1	16	TRBJ2-7	many	TGTGCCAGCAGCCCCGACCTTAGCGGTACGCAGTACGAGCAGTACTTC	CASSPDLSGTQYEQYF
TRBD1	TRBV2	14	TRBJ2-7	-	TGTGCCAGCAGGGCGACAGGGCCCTCCTACGAGCAGTACTTC	CASRATGPSYEQYF